This record looks at one T cell receptor (beta chain) sequence and its context. Its antigen is currently unknown. This specimen belongs to a study of CD8 T cells in ankylosing spondylitis. Study-wide results and caveats: Prior literature has documented some motif variants in synovial fluid and blood from reactive arthritis.

The germline V gene encodes CDR1 SGHRS and CDR2 YFSETQ. This CDR3 comprises 13 residues. V trimming: 4 bases; J trimming: 8 bases; junction bases outside the gene matches: 5. TCRdb called the 5' RACE reads again in MiXCR, with one record for every CDR3 protein. This sample has 200,000 to 250,000 distinct CDR3 sequences, with roughly 24% found just once. Sequencing input: blood, either unsorted or a sorted T cell fraction (not recorded which). The rearrangement uses TRBV5-1 and TRBJ2-1, with 8 positions matching TRBD2. This receptor was taken from a male donor with ankylosing spondylitis or in good health (not recorded which). CDR3 sequence: CASSAREAYEQFF. In nucleotides, the CDR3 is TGCGCCAGCAGCGCGCGGGAGGCCTATGAGCAGTTCTTC.